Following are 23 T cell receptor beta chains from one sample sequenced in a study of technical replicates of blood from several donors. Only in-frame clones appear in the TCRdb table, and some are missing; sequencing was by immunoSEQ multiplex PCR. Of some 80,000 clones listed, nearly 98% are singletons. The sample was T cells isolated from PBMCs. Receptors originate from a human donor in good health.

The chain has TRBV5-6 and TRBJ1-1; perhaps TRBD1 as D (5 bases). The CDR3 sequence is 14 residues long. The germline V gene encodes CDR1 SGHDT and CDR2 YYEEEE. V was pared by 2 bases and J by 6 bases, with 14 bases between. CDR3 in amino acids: CASSFRVGMAEAFF. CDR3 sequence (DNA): TGTGCCAGCAGCTTCAGGGTCGGTATGGCTGAAGCTTTCTTT.

The DNA for the CDR3 is TGTGCCAGTAGTACTCAGGGGGCGCTGAGCAATCAGCCCCAGCATTTT. This sequence encodes CASSTQGALSNQPQHF. This chain joins TRBV19 and TRBJ1-5; TRBD1 matches 8 bases. V shed 4 bases, J shed 1 base, and the junction held 6 bases outside the gene matches. Germline values: CDR1 LNHDA, CDR2 SQIVND (reference sequence). This CDR3 is built from 16 residues.

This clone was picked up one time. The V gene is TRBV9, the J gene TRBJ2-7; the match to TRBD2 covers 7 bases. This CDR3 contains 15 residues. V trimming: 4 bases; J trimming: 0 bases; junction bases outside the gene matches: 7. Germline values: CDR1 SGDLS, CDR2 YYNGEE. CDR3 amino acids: CASSPEAGTSYEQYF. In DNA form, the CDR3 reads TGTGCCAGCAGCCCCGAAGCGGGAACCTCCTACGAGCAGTACTTC. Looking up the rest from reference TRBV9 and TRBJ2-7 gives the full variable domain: DSGVTQTPKHLITATGQRVTLRCSPRSGDLSVYWYQQSLDQGLQFLIQYYNGEERAKGNILERFSAQQFPDLHSELNLSSLELGDSALYFCASSPEAGTSYEQYFGPGTRLTVT.

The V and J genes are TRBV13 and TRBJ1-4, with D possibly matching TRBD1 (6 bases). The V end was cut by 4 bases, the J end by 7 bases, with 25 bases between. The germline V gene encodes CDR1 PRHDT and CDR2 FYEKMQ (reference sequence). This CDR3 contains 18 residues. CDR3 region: CASSSSFESRGISEKLFF. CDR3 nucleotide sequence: TGTGCCAGCAGCTCGTCGTTTGAGAGCAGGGGAATTAGTGAAAAACTGTTTTTT.

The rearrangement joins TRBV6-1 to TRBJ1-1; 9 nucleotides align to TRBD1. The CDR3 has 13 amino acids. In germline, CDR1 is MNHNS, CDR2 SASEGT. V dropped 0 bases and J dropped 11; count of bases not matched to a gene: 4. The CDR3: CASSEAEGQGAFF. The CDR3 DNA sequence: TGTGCCAGCAGTGAAGCGGAGGGACAGGGTGCTTTCTTT.

CDR3 sequence reads: CASIFYREGETQYF. The CDR3 DNA sequence: TGTGCCAGCATTTTTTACAGGGAGGGTGAGACCCAGTACTTC. The V call is TRBV2, the J call TRBJ2-5, with D maybe TRBD2 (7 bases). Trimming shortened V by 7 bases and J by 5 bases, and 17 bases separated the two germline ends. This CDR3 contains 14 residues. Germline CDR1 SNHLY, CDR2 FYNNEI. The variable domain in full, with the rest retrieved from reference TRBV2 and TRBJ2-5, is EPEVTQTPSHQVTQMGQEVILRCVPISNHLYFYWYRQILGQKVEFLVSFYNNEISEKSEIFDDQFSVERPDGSNFTLKIRSTKLEDSAMYFCASIFYREGETQYFGPGTRLLVL.

The CDR3 DNA follows: TGTGCCAGCAGCGTAGGTGCGGGACTTAACAATGAGCAGTTCTTC. Protein: CASSVGAGLNNEQFF. V gene TRBV9 combines with J gene TRBJ2-1, with D perhaps TRBD2 (6 bases). V shed 0 bases and J shed 5 bases, with 12 bases lying between them. The CDR3 loop spans 15 amino acids. Germline V CDR1 and CDR2: SGDLS, YYNGEE.

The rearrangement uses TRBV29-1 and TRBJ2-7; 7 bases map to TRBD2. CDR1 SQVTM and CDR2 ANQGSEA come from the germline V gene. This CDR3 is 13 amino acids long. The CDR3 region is CSAGTMGSYEQYF. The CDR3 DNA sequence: TGCAGTGCCGGGACTATGGGCTCCTACGAGCAGTACTTC.

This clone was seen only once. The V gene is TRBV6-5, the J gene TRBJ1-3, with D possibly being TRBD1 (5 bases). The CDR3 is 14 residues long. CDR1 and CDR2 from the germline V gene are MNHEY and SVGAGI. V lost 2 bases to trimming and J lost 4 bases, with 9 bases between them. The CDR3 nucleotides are TGTGCCAGCAGTTACGACAGCCAGGGAAACACCATATATTTT. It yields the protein CASSYDSQGNTIYF.

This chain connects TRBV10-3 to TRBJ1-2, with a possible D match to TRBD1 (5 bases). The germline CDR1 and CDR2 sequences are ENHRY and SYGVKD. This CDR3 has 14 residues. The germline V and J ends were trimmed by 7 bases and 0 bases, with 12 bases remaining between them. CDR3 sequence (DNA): TGTGCCATCAATCCGGGACTATCTAACTATGGCTACACCTTC. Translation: CAINPGLSNYGYTF.

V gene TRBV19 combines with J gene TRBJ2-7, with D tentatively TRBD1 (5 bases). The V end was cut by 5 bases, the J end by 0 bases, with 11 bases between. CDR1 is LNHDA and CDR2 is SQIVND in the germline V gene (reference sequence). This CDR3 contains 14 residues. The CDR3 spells CASSVDSFSYEQYF. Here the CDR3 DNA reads TGTGCCAGTAGTGTCGACAGCTTCTCCTACGAGCAGTACTTC.

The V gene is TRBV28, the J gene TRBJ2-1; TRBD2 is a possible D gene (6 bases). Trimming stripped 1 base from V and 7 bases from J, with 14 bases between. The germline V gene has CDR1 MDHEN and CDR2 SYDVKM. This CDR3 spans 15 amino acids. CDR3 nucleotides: TGTGCCAGCAGTTTATACACGGGGGTGGGAAATGAGCAGTTCTTC. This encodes CASSLYTGVGNEQFF.

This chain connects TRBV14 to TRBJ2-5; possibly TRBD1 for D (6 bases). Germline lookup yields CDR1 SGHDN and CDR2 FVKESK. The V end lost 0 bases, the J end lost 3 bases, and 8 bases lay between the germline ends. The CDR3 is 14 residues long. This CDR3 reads CASSQDPGEETQYF. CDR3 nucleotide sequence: TGTGCCAGCAGCCAAGATCCAGGGGAAGAGACCCAGTACTTC.

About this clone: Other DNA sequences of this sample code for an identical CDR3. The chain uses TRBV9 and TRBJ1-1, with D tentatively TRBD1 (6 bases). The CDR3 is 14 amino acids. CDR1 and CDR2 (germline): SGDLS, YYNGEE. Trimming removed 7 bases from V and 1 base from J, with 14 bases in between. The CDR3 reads CASSVGGRNTEAFF. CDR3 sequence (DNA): TGTGCCAGCTCTGTGGGGGGGCGGAACACTGAAGCTTTCTTT.

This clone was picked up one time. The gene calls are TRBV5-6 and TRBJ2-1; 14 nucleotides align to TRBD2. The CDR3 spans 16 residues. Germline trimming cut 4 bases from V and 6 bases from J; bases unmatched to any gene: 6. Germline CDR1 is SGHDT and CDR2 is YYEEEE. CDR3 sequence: CASSKGLAGVSNEQFF. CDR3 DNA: TGTGCCAGCAGCAAGGGACTAGCGGGAGTTAGCAATGAGCAGTTCTTC.

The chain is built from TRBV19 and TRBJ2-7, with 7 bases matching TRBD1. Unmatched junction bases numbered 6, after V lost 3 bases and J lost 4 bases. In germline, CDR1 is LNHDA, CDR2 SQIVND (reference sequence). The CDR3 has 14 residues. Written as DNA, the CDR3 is TGTGCCAGTAGTATGCAGGGGGTTGGGTACGAGCAGTACTTC. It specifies CASSMQGVGYEQYF.

CDR3 sequence reads: CASSLQGDGELFF. CDR3 DNA sequence: TGTGCCAGCAGCCTACAGGGGGACGGGGAGCTGTTTTTT. The gene calls are TRBV7-3 and TRBJ2-2; 8 bases fit TRBD1. Germline loops: CDR1 SGHTA, CDR2 FQGTGA. J was trimmed by 7 bases and V by 5 bases; bases with no gene match: 3. This CDR3 contains 13 residues. Filled out from reference TRBV7-3 and TRBJ2-2, the complete variable domain reads GAGVSQTPSNKVTEKGKYVELRCDPISGHTALYWYRQSLGQGPEFLIYFQGTGAADDSGLPNDRFFAVRPEGSVSTLKIQRTERGDSAVYLCASSLQGDGELFFGEGSRLTVL.

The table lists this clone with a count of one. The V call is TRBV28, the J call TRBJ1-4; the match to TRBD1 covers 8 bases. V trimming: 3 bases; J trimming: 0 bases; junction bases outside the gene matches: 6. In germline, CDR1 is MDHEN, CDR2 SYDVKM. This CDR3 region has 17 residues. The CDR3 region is CASSFQGALATNEKLFF. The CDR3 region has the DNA TGTGCCAGCAGTTTTCAGGGGGCATTGGCAACTAATGAAAAACTGTTTTTT.

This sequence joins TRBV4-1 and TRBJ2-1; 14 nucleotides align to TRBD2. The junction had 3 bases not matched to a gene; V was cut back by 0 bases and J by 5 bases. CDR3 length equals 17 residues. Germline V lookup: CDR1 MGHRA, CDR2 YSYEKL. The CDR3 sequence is CASSQEGGLAGDNEQFF. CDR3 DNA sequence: TGCGCCAGCAGCCAAGAGGGGGGACTAGCGGGAGACAATGAGCAGTTCTTC.

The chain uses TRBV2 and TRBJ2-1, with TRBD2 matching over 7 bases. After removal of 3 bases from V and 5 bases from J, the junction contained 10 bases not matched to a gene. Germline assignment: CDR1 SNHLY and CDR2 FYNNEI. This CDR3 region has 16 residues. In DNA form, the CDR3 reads TGTGCCAGCAGTGATATCGGGCGGGAGAGTGACAATGAGCAGTTCTTC. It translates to CASSDIGRESDNEQFF.

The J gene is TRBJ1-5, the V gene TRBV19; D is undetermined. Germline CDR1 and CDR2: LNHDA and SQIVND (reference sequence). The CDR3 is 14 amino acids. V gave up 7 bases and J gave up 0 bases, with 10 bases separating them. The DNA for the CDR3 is TGTGCCAGTACTGTGCGTGATAGCAATCAGCCCCAGCATTTT. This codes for CASTVRDSNQPQHF. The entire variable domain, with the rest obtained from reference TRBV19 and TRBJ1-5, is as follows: DGGITQSPKYLFRKEGQNVTLSCEQNLNHDAMYWYRQDPGQGLRLIYYSQIVNDFQKGDIAEGYSVSREKKESFPLTVTSAQKNPTAFYLCASTVRDSNQPQHFGDGTRLSIL.

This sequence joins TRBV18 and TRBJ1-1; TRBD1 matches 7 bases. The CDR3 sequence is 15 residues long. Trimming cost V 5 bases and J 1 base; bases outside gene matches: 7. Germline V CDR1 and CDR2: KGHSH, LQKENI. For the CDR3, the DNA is TGTGCCAGCTCATTCACTTCAGGGGGGAACACTGAAGCTTTCTTT. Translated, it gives CASSFTSGGNTEAFF. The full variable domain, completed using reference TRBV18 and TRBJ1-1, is NAGVMQNPRHLVRRRGQEARLRCSPMKGHSHVYWYRQLPEEGLKFMVYLQKENIIDESGMPKERFSAEFPKEGPSILRIQQVVRGDSAAYFCASSFTSGGNTEAFFGQGTRLTVV.

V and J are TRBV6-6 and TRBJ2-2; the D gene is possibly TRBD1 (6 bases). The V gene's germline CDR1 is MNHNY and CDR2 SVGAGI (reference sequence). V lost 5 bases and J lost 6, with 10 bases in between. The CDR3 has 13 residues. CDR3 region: CASSTRGAGELFF. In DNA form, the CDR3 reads TGTGCCAGCAGTACCAGGGGAGCCGGGGAGCTGTTTTTT.